The 24 T cell receptor beta chains given below trace back to one sample, sequenced in a study of CD8 T cells in ankylosing spondylitis. TCRdb used MiXCR to reprocess the 5' RACE reads, holding one entry per CDR3 protein. The sample has about 92,000 distinct CDR3 sequences, around 9.4% seen once; the top ten hold just over 5%. Input material: blood, either unsorted or a sorted T cell fraction (not recorded which). The origin of the receptors is a male donor with ankylosing spondylitis or in good health (not recorded which).

At least ten counts were recorded for this clonotype. The chain joins TRBV28 to TRBJ1-5; TRBD1 might be the D (5 bases). CDR1 and CDR2 (germline): MDHEN, SYDVKM. Trimming removed 7 bases from V and 5 bases from J, with 12 bases in between. The CDR3 has 13 amino acids. CDR3 nucleotides: TGTGCCAGCACCGACGGGGGGGATCAGCCCCAGCATTTT. It is translated as CASTDGGDQPQHF.

The table lists this clonotype with many counts. The chain recombines TRBV9 with TRBJ2-1; D could derive from TRBD1 or TRBD2 (5 bases each). Germline CDR1 and CDR2: SGDLS and YYNGEE. The CDR3 contains 14 residues. V lost 3 bases, J lost 3 bases, and 10 bases lay in between. CDR3 region: CASSAGTDYNEQFF. The CDR3 DNA reads as TGTGCCAGCAGCGCCGGGACCGACTACAATGAGCAGTTCTTC.

This clonotype was recorded at least ten times. V usage is TRBV20-1 and J usage is TRBJ2-1, with 7 bases identical to TRBD1. The CDR3 length is 15 residues. Losses at the gene ends were 4 bases for V and 15 bases for J; bases not matched to a gene: 21. Germline V lookup: CDR1 DFQATT, CDR2 SNEGSKA (reference sequence). CDR3 protein: CSANTGVGGERRLFF. The CDR3 region has the DNA TGCAGTGCTAATACAGGGGTTGGGGGCGAGCGGCGACTGTTCTTC.

This clonotype appeared many times. The rearrangement links TRBV12-3 or TRBV12-4 to TRBJ2-3; D is perhaps TRBD1 or TRBD2 (6 bases each). CDR3 length: 14 residues. V was cut by 5 bases and J by 0 bases, with 9 bases left in between. CDR3 sequence: CASSRGPSTDTQYF. DNA for the CDR3: TGTGCCAGCAGTCGGGGGCCAAGCACAGATACGCAGTATTTT.

This clonotype came up many times. The chain uses TRBV24-1 and TRBJ2-5; 7 bases line up with TRBD2. The V segment lost 6 bases and the J segment 4 bases; nucleotides outside the gene matches: 7. The germline gives CDR1 KGHDR, CDR2 SFDVKD. The CDR3 contains 14 residues. The CDR3 DNA reads as TGTGCCACCAGTACGGGAGGAGGACGAGAGACCCAGTACTTC. It encodes CATSTGGGRETQYF.

This clonotype was recorded many times. The chain couples TRBV30 to TRBJ1-2; no clear D. CDR1 and CDR2 from the germline V gene are GTSNPN and SVGIG (reference sequence). This CDR3 region has 12 residues. Trimming cost V 2 bases and J 0 bases, with 4 bases left between them. CDR3 protein: CAWSTTNYGYTF. CDR3 in DNA: TGTGCCTGGAGTACAACTAACTATGGCTACACCTTC.

This clonotype showed up many times. This chain connects TRBV20-1 to TRBJ2-7; 7 positions match TRBD1. V was pared by 2 bases and J by 2 bases, with 3 bases of the junction left unmatched. This CDR3 spans 13 amino acids. Germline loops: CDR1 DFQATT, CDR2 SNEGSKA (reference sequence). The CDR3 coding sequence is TGCAGTGCTAGACTAGACAGGGCCTACGAGCAGTACTTC. This gives the protein CSARLDRAYEQYF.

The chain is built from TRBV24-1 and TRBJ2-2, with 9 bases identical to TRBD1. V lost 5 bases to trimming and J lost 6 bases; unmatched junction nucleotides: 6. The CDR3 has 15 amino acids. Germline lookup yields CDR1 KGHDR and CDR2 SFDVKD. The CDR3 sequence: CATSGIGTGSGELFF. CDR3 coding DNA: TGTGCCACCAGTGGCATCGGGACAGGGTCCGGGGAGCTGTTTTTT.

This clonotype was recorded many times. The rearrangement joins TRBV30 to TRBJ2-3; D remains ambiguous. Germline values: CDR1 GTSNPN, CDR2 SVGIG (reference sequence). The CDR3 length is 11 residues. The V end lost 3 bases, the J end lost 6 bases, and 7 bases lay between the germline ends. Here the CDR3 reads CAWSQDDTQYF. The DNA of the CDR3 is TGTGCCTGGAGCCAGGACGATACGCAGTATTTT.

The J gene is TRBJ2-1, the V gene TRBV11-2; D possibly uses TRBD1 or TRBD2 (5 bases each). V lost 10 bases and J 2 bases, leaving 18 bases between the germline ends. CDR1 and CDR2 from the germline V gene are SGHAT and FQNNGV. This CDR3 comprises 15 residues. The CDR3 DNA reads as TGTGCCACCAGGGAGCAGGTACAGGCCTACAATGAGCAGTTCTTC. Translating it yields CATREQVQAYNEQFF.

This clonotype was picked up many times. This chain joins TRBV28 and TRBJ2-5, with D unclear. The V gene's germline CDR1 is MDHEN and CDR2 SYDVKM. Between the trimmed V and J ends, which lost 5 bases and 3 bases, there was a span of 19 bases. The CDR3 has 16 amino acids. The CDR3 nucleotides read TGTGCCAGCAGTCCTCGAAGGGCCGCGATGAAAGAGACCCAGTACTTC. This codes for CASSPRRAAMKETQYF.

With respect to this clonotype: A much larger clone lies one base from this, so it may be a read error. The chain couples TRBV12-3 or TRBV12-4 to TRBJ1-2; 9 bases match TRBD1. This CDR3 comprises 14 residues. The CDR3 reads CASSTTGGNYGHTF. CDR3 bases: TGTGCCAGCAGCACTACAGGGGGCAATTATGGCCACACCTTC.

This clonotype came up a few times. Given a much more abundant clone one base away, this may be a read error. V gene TRBV7-2 combines with J gene TRBJ2-5, with D perhaps matching TRBD2 (5 bases). CDR3 length: 14 amino acids. CDR1 is SGHTA, CDR2 FQGNSA, per germline. V was trimmed by 5 bases and J by 9 bases, leaving 19 bases between them. CDR3 nucleotide sequence: TGTGCCAGCAGCCTATCGGCGCGTTCGGAGGCCCAGTACTTC. It codes for CASSLSARSEAQYF.

This clonotype showed up many times. J is TRBJ2-3 and V is TRBV4-2; 10 nucleotides line up with TRBD1. The V gene end was trimmed by 4 bases and the J gene end by 5 bases; junction bases not matched to a gene: 6. The V gene's germline CDR1 is LGHNA and CDR2 YNFKEQ. The CDR3 runs 15 residues. In DNA, the CDR3 is TGTGCCAGCAGCCGAGAGACAGGGGGCGTAGATACGCAGTATTTT. Amino acid sequence: CASSRETGGVDTQYF.

This clonotype appeared a few times. The chain carries TRBV24-1 and TRBJ2-4; D might be TRBD1 or TRBD2, each matching 5 bases. V lost 3 bases and J lost 0, with 8 bases in between. The CDR3 loop spans 15 amino acids. Germline-derived CDR1 and CDR2 are KGHDR and SFDVKD. CDR3 nucleotides: TGTGCCACCAGTGATCCCGGGACAGCCAAAAACATTCAGTACTTC. Its protein product is CATSDPGTAKNIQYF.

In the case of this clonotype: Given a much more abundant clone one base away, this may be a read error. This CDR3 is missing its conserved last phenylalanine or tryptophan, likely due to a read error. This chain links TRBV15 with TRBJ1-1, with D uncertain. The germline gives CDR1 LNHNV, CDR2 YYDKDF (reference sequence). With 3 bases removed from V and 6 bases from J, the gap between germline ends came to 11 bases. This CDR3 has 13 residues. The CDR3 region is CATSRGESAEAFL. Here the CDR3 DNA reads TGTGCCACCAGCAGGGGTGAGAGTGCTGAAGCTTTCCTT.

There are many counts of this clonotype. The chain is built from TRBV5-5 and TRBJ2-7; the D is unclear. Germline CDR1 SGHKS, CDR2 YYEKEE (reference sequence). The CDR3 runs 13 residues. The ends were cut back, 0 bases at V and 4 bases at J, with 8 bases in the middle. The CDR3 loop reads CASSLVGPYEQYF. The DNA for the CDR3 is TGTGCCAGCAGCTTGGTCGGGCCGTACGAGCAGTACTTC.

At least ten counts were recorded for this clonotype. The chain has TRBV9 and TRBJ1-6; 10 bases fit TRBD1. The V segment lost 4 bases and the J segment 7 bases; nucleotides outside the gene matches: 5. CDR1 is SGDLS and CDR2 is YYNGEE in the germline V gene. This CDR3 has 15 residues. As DNA, the CDR3 is TGTGCCAGCAGCCCGGGACAGGGGAAGAATTCACCCCTCCACTTT. It is translated as CASSPGQGKNSPLHF.

The table lists this clonotype with a few counts. The genes are TRBV6-2 or TRBV6-3 and TRBJ2-3, with 8 bases fitting TRBD2. CDR3 size: 16 residues. Germline assignment: CDR1 MNHEY and CDR2 SVGEGT. The V gene end was trimmed by 6 bases and the J gene end by 6 bases; junction bases not matched to a gene: 14. The CDR3 spells CASRVSGARRRDTQYF. The CDR3 DNA is TGTGCCAGCAGGGTTAGCGGGGCACGCAGGCGGGATACGCAGTATTTT.

This clonotype was counted only a few times. This chain links TRBV7-2 with TRBJ2-2; TRBD1 matches at 7 bases. The CDR3 totals 14 residues. Germline CDR1 SGHTA, CDR2 FQGNSA. V was clipped by 4 bases and J by 7 bases; unmatched bases: 6. The CDR3 nucleotides read TGTGCCAGCAGCTCGGCGACAGGGAACGGGGAGCTGTTTTTT. Amino acid sequence: CASSSATGNGELFF.

The table lists this clonotype with a few counts. The chain carries TRBV27 and TRBJ1-1; no reliable D call. Germline lookup yields CDR1 MNHEY and CDR2 SMNVEV (reference sequence). The CDR3 extends over 14 amino acids. The V end lost 8 bases, the J end lost 5 bases, and 18 bases lay between the germline ends. The CDR3 DNA sequence: TGTGCCAGCTCTCCTCTTTGGGGAGGGACTGAAGCTTTCTTT. Protein product: CASSPLWGGTEAFF.

Ten or more counts support this clonotype. The CDR3 DNA is TGTGCCAGCAGCACCCACGATGGCTACACCTTC. Protein: CASSTHDGYTF. This sequence joins TRBV12-3 or TRBV12-4 and TRBJ1-2; the D is unclear. Trimming cost V 6 bases and J 6 bases, with 8 bases left between them. The CDR3 contains 11 residues.

This clonotype was found many times. The V call is TRBV6-1, the J call TRBJ2-3, with TRBD2 identical over 9 bases. Germline V gives CDR1 MNHNS, CDR2 SASEGT. The CDR3 is 17 residues long. Trimming removed 3 bases from V and 4 bases from J; junction bases left unmatched: 11. The CDR3 here is CASSDLTGLAVADTQYF. The DNA for the CDR3 is TGTGCCAGCAGTGACCTCACGGGACTAGCCGTAGCAGATACGCAGTATTTT.

This clonotype has a count of ten or more. The chain couples TRBV6-1 to TRBJ2-3; D not certain. CDR1 and CDR2 from the germline V gene are MNHNS and SASEGT. V lost 6 bases and J 4 bases, leaving 8 bases between the germline ends. The CDR3 runs to 12 residues. The CDR3 coding sequence is TGTGCCAGCAGCGGCGGCCCAGATACGCAGTATTTT. This translates into CASSGGPDTQYF.